A single T cell receptor beta chain is shown here with its context. Its antigen is unidentified. This entry belongs to a study of cytomegalovirus exposure and HLA in healthy donors. Study-level findings and limits: Altogether, about 160 TCR beta chains were recorded as cytomegalovirus-associated. In vitro experiments confirmed that a few CMV-associated chains were specific for CMV antigens.

Primers included in the PCR were 60 Vbeta and 13 Jbeta primers. This table comes from immunoSEQ multiplex PCR, and its TCRdb copy is limited to in-frame clones, with some not included. In the table there are about 160,000 clones, 75% to 85% of which are singletons. The sequence was obtained from a girl aged 2-10 years in good health and CMV-seropositive. Sequencing used PBMCs.

The CDR3 DNA reads as TGCGCCAGCAGCTTTTCAGGCTCCGGCTACGAGCAGTACTTC. It codes for CASSFSGSGYEQYF. The chain recombines TRBV5-1 with TRBJ2-7, with D hard to call. V dropped 2 bases and J dropped 3 bases, with 12 bases sitting between them. Germline CDR1 SGHRS, CDR2 YFSETQ. CDR3 size: 14 residues.